What follows are 22 T cell receptor beta chains derived from one specimen sequenced in a study of monozygotic twins with inflammatory bowel disease. With the 5' RACE reads reprocessed, TCRdb shows one record per CDR3 protein and no DNA. The table lists 170,000 or so distinct CDR3 sequences. The material sequenced was blood. The receptors derive from a human donor with ulcerative colitis or Crohn's disease, or a healthy co-twin of an affected twin (not recorded which).

The chain uses TRBV6-1 and TRBJ1-1; TCRdb's D call, TRBD1, is unchecked because there is no DNA. The CDR3 loop spans 17 amino acids. Germline CDR1 reads MNHNS; CDR2 reads SASEGT. The chain's CDR3 is CASSGVPGQVRVTEAFF.

V is TRBV7-9 and J is TRBJ1-6. Germline CDR1 and CDR2: SEHNR and FQNEAQ (reference sequence). The length of the CDR3 is 16 residues. The CDR3 region is CASSSGSGFYNSPLHF.

The rearrangement uses TRBV18 and TRBJ2-3; TCRdb's D call, TRBD2, is unchecked because there is no DNA. The CDR3 is made up of 17 amino acids. The germline CDR1 and CDR2 sequences are KGHSH and LQKENI. The CDR3 sequence: CASSPIRATISTDTQYF.

The chain uses TRBV6-1 and TRBJ2-3; the D gene TCRdb calls, TRBD2, cannot be checked with no DNA. Germline loops: CDR1 MNHNS, CDR2 SASEGT. This CDR3 is 15 amino acids long. The CDR3 loop is CASSPERGGRDTQYF.

This rearrangement joins TRBV12-3 or TRBV12-4 to TRBJ2-1; TCRdb returns TRBD2, unconfirmable since there is no DNA. The CDR3 length is 14 residues. CDR3 loop: CASSSPAGGNEQFF.

This rearrangement joins TRBV12-3 or TRBV12-4 to TRBJ2-1. This CDR3 has 14 amino acids. The CDR3 loop reads CASSFWGYNNEQFF.

The chain recombines TRBV6-5 with TRBJ2-5; absent DNA, TCRdb's TRBD1 call cannot be checked. Germline V gene lookup returns CDR1 MNHEY and CDR2 SVGAGI. The CDR3 consists of 17 residues. The CDR3 protein is CASSYEILAGQGETQYF.

The J gene is TRBJ2-3, the V gene TRBV12-3 or TRBV12-4; there is no DNA to check the TCRdb D call of TRBD1. This CDR3 spans 14 amino acids. The chain's CDR3 is CASSLPQGPDTQYF.

The chain recombines TRBV14 with TRBJ1-6; the TCRdb call, TRBD1, lacks DNA for checking. Germline CDR1 SGHDN, CDR2 FVKESK. The CDR3 length is 15 residues. The CDR3 loop reads CASSQVGATDSPLHF.

This chain links TRBV5-1 with TRBJ2-7; with no DNA, the TCRdb D assignment of TRBD2 cannot be verified. CDR3 size: 16 residues. Germline CDR1 SGHRS, CDR2 YFSETQ. This CDR3 reads CASSLAASSQSYEQYF.

V is TRBV7-3 and J is TRBJ2-3; the TCRdb call, TRBD2, lacks DNA for checking. From germline, CDR1 is SGHTA and CDR2 FQGTGA. CDR3 length: 18 residues. CDR3 in amino acids: CASSLVPPGLAGADTQYF.

CDR3 loop: CVSSGFYEQYF. The chain is built from TRBV7-9 and TRBJ2-7. Germline V gene lookup returns CDR1 SEHNR and CDR2 FQNEAQ (reference sequence). The CDR3 runs to 11 residues.

V is TRBV6-1 and J is TRBJ1-1; TCRdb calls TRBD1, which cannot be checked without DNA. The CDR3 runs to 14 residues. Germline CDR1 and CDR2: MNHNS and SASEGT. CDR3 residues: CASRDGDSNTEAFF.

The CDR3 region is CASSLESAYTDTQYF. This chain links TRBV5-1 with TRBJ2-3. Germline loops: CDR1 SGHRS, CDR2 YFSETQ. The CDR3 runs to 15 residues. The full variable domain, completed using reference TRBV5-1 and TRBJ2-3, is KAGVTQTPRYLIKTRGQQVTLSCSPISGHRSVSWYQQTPGQGLQFLFEYFSETQRNKGNFPGRFSGRQFSNSRSEMNVSTLELGDSALYLCASSLESAYTDTQYFGPGTRLTVL.

The V and J genes are TRBV20-1 and TRBJ1-5. CDR1 is DFQATT and CDR2 is SNEGSKA in the germline V gene (reference sequence). The CDR3 totals 13 residues. The CDR3 protein is CSTTQGAGQPQHF.

The chain couples TRBV29-1 to TRBJ1-5. The CDR3 sequence is 13 residues long. CDR1 is SQVTM and CDR2 is ANQGSEA in the germline V gene. The CDR3 reads CSVGQSRNQPQHF.

The chain is built from TRBV5-1 and TRBJ1-4. The germline CDR1 and CDR2 sequences are SGHRS and YFSETQ. The CDR3 is 15 amino acids. This CDR3 reads CASSLDTATNEKLFF.

The chain has TRBV20-1 and TRBJ2-1; TCRdb returns TRBD2, unconfirmable since there is no DNA. CDR3 length: 14 residues. CDR1 is DFQATT and CDR2 is SNEGSKA in the germline V gene (reference sequence). The CDR3 loop reads CSAPPPGLNNEQFF.

The chain couples TRBV20-1 to TRBJ1-3. The V gene's germline CDR1 is DFQATT and CDR2 SNEGSKA (reference sequence). The CDR3 runs to 13 residues. The CDR3 spells CSARVSSGNTIYF.

V is TRBV20-1 and J is TRBJ2-2; no DNA is available, so the TRBD2 call from TCRdb remains unchecked. Per the germline V gene, CDR1 is DFQATT and CDR2 is SNEGSKA (reference sequence). The CDR3 runs 13 residues. Here the CDR3 reads CSAPSRVTGELFF.

The CDR3 region is CAISDERGETQYF. V usage is TRBV10-3 and J usage is TRBJ2-5; TCRdb's D call, TRBD2, is unchecked because there is no DNA. Looked up from germline, CDR1 is ENHRY and CDR2 is SYGVKD. CDR3 length: 13 amino acids.

The chain links TRBV7-6 to TRBJ2-6; TCRdb picks TRBD1, but there is no DNA to check that call. This CDR3 is built from 16 residues. Germline assignment: CDR1 SGHVS and CDR2 FNYEAQ. CDR3 loop: CASSLDSYSGANVLTF.